This passage covers 9 T cell receptor beta chains from one sample sequenced in a study of beta chain features in type 1 diabetes. Study conclusions and caveats: All four CD4+ subsets from Type 1 diabetes patients carried moderately but significantly shorter TCRB CDR3s.

Every bit of the isolated RNA underwent reverse transcription, so sequencing read expressed TCRB transcripts. The assay was immunoSEQ multiplex PCR, and TCRdb's table has in-frame clones only and misses some. The table has 300,000 to 400,000 clones, over 9% seen once; the top ten hold 0.6%. The antigens for these receptors are not known. Material for sequencing was central memory CD4+ T cells from blood. These receptors were taken from a man aged 30 to 45 with type 1 diabetes.

The chain employs TRBV5-1 and TRBJ2-2; TRBD1 matches 10 bases. There are 16 residues in the CDR3. J gave up 4 bases and V 4 bases, and 7 bases lay outside the gene matches. CDR1 and CDR2 from the germline V gene are SGHRS and YFSETQ. CDR3 sequence reads: CASSTRQGAATGELFF. CDR3 coding DNA: TGCGCCAGCAGCACCCGACAGGGGGCGGCCACCGGGGAGCTGTTTTTT.

This clone was recorded many times. V usage is TRBV18 and J usage is TRBJ1-1; D call uncertain. There are 13 residues in the CDR3. Germline CDR1 KGHSH, CDR2 LQKENI. Trimming cost V 5 bases and J 2 bases, with 9 bases left between them. The CDR3 DNA reads as TGTGCCAGCTCATACTCAGCCAACACTGAAGCTTTCTTT. It translates to CASSYSANTEAFF. The full variable domain, in which reference TRBV18 and TRBJ1-1 provide the parts outside the CDR3, is NAGVMQNPRHLVRRRGQEARLRCSPMKGHSHVYWYRQLPEEGLKFMVYLQKENIIDESGMPKERFSAEFPKEGPSILRIQQVVRGDSAAYFCASSYSANTEAFFGQGTRLTVV.

Many counts were recorded for this clone. The chain couples TRBV18 to TRBJ2-1; no reliable D call. Germline CDR1 KGHSH, CDR2 LQKENI. Trimming took 2 bases from V and 4 from J, leaving 12 bases between them. The length of the CDR3 is 15 residues. The CDR3 nucleotides are TGTGCCAGCTCACCAGGCATGTCCGTATACAATGAGCAGTTCTTC. This sequence encodes CASSPGMSVYNEQFF.

This clone was picked up many times. V and J are TRBV28 and TRBJ2-3, with 7 bases aligning to TRBD1. Germline CDR1 and CDR2: MDHEN and SYDVKM. CDR3 length equals 17 residues. V was clipped by 8 bases and J by 4 bases; unmatched bases: 18. The CDR3 loop is CASSQPRGGGIADTQYF. DNA of the CDR3: TGTGCCAGCTCCCAACCCAGAGGGGGCGGAATTGCAGATACGCAGTATTTT.

The chain recombines TRBV9 with TRBJ2-1; maybe TRBD2 (6 bases). The CDR3 runs to 14 residues. The germline V gene has CDR1 SGDLS and CDR2 YYNGEE. V was pared by 3 bases and J by 5 bases, with 12 bases between. In DNA, the CDR3 is TGTGCCAGCAGCGCCGGAGGGGAGAACAATGAGCAGTTCTTC. Its translation: CASSAGGENNEQFF.

This clone was counted many times. This chain uses TRBV30 with TRBJ2-3; D is possibly TRBD1 (5 bases). This CDR3 has 12 residues. Per germline, CDR1 GTSNPN and CDR2 SVGIG (reference sequence). The CDR3 loop is CASQGSTDTQYF. The CDR3 DNA reads TGTGCGTCCCAGGGTAGCACAGATACGCAGTATTTT.

The chain carries TRBV7-2 and TRBJ2-5, with D perhaps matching TRBD1 or TRBD2 (5 bases each). The CDR3 is 13 residues long. Trimming left V 5 bases short and J 9 bases short, with 16 bases between. Germline V CDR1 and CDR2: SGHTA, FQGNSA. CDR3 sequence reads: CASSTSGPRAQYF. The CDR3 nucleotides read TGTGCCAGCAGCACATCGGGACCCCGGGCCCAGTACTTC.

This clone was seen more than once but under ten times. The V and J genes are TRBV27 and TRBJ1-1, with D possibly being TRBD1 (5 bases). Germline CDR1 reads MNHEY; CDR2 reads SMNVEV (reference sequence). V was clipped by 6 bases and J by 1 base, with 9 bases between them. The CDR3 runs 13 residues. DNA for the CDR3: TGTGCCAGCAGGCAGGGATCGAACACTGAAGCTTTCTTT. Translating it yields CASRQGSNTEAFF.

V usage is TRBV6-5 and J usage is TRBJ2-7, with D possibly matching TRBD2 (6 bases). CDR1 and CDR2 from the germline V gene are MNHEY and SVGAGI. The CDR3 extends over 15 amino acids. V lost 7 bases and J lost 0, with 16 bases in between. This CDR3 reads CASTPVGTGSYEQYF. The CDR3 nucleotides are TGTGCCAGCACCCCCGTTGGGACTGGCTCCTACGAGCAGTACTTC.